This T cell receptor (beta chain) was obtained from a study of post-analysis software for immune sequencing data. Study observations and caveats: Normalized Chao1 diversity in multiple sclerosis patients fell significantly below that of controls. Compared with controls, patients had more of about 5 TRBV segments, including TRBV5-6, TRBV5-1 and TRBV20-1.

cDNA libraries of TCR beta carried unique molecular identifiers. TCRdb ran MiXCR on the PCR reads and lists one entry per CDR3 protein. The repertoire includes roughly 400,000 distinct CDR3 sequences, roughly 38% of them detected once, and approximately 7.1% sits in the top ten. This CDR3 is built from 16 residues. The germline V gene encodes CDR1 DFQATT and CDR2 SNEGSKA (reference sequence). Comments on this clonotype: Its antigen remains unidentified.

This sequence originates from a girl aged 2 to 9 with multiple sclerosis. Sequenced input: blood. The chain uses TRBV20-1 and TRBJ2-4; D may be TRBD1 or TRBD2 (5 bases each). The J call may not be correct, given that the DNA end is closer to TRBJ2-7. The CDR3 bases are TGCAGTGCTAGAGGTCTTGGGGCCGGGGTCGCCTACGAGCAGTACTTC. The encoded protein is CSARGLGAGVAYEQYF.